This T cell receptor beta chain was identified during a study of T cells after yellow fever vaccination. General study points: Weaker, the secondary response had a peak occurring faster, on day 5 versus 15.

This clonotype was counted many times. What it recognizes is unknown. V was clipped by 0 bases and J by 6 bases; unmatched bases: 7. Germline CDR1 SGDLS, CDR2 YYNGEE. There are 17 residues in the CDR3. TCRdb re-called the 5' RACE reads through MiXCR, storing one row per CDR3 protein. The data show under 350,000 distinct CDR3 sequences, about 4% seen once. The receptor was derived from a man aged 18 to 29 who received the YFV17D yellow fever vaccine. This rearrangement joins TRBV9 to TRBJ2-4; 12 bases are shared with TRBD1. This specimen consisted of PBMCs, obtained 5 days after the yellow fever booster vaccination. CDR3 in DNA: TGTGCCAGCAGCGTAGGGTCCGGGACAGGGGGCAGAAACATTCAGTACTTC. It translates to CASSVGSGTGGRNIQYF.